Listed below are T cell receptor beta chains from one sample, sequenced in a study of cytomegalovirus exposure and HLA in healthy donors. The assay was immunoSEQ multiplex PCR, and TCRdb's table has in-frame clones only and misses some. The sample includes about 140,000 clones, roughly 80% of them seen just once. The sequencing input was PBMCs. All receptors come from a boy between 2 and 10 years old in good health and CMV-seronegative. CDR3s include the opening cysteine and the closing phenylalanine or tryptophan. Fields, in order: clone size, J gene, D gene, V gene, CDR3 protein, CDR3 DNA. A D gene is named only where the DNA matches it firmly. Not all rows give a size; the values are once, few, many and, for expanded clones, a class.

NA TRBJ2-4 TRBD1 TRBV7-8 CASSLVAGVTGGIAKNIQYF TGTGCCAGCAGCTTAGTCGCGGGGGTGACAGGGGGGATAGCCAAAAACATTCAGTACTTC
NA TRBJ1-3 NA TRBV6-1 CASSEEGSVENTIYF TGTGCCAGCAGTGAAGAAGGGAGTGTCGAAAACACCATATATTTT
NA TRBJ1-1 NA TRBV6-5 CASRPTGRNTEAFF TGTGCCAGCAGGCCAACAGGGAGGAACACTGAAGCTTTCTTT
NA TRBJ2-7 NA TRBV4-1 CASSPPSQGGSTSYEQYF TGCGCCAGCAGCCCACCTAGCCAGGGGGGTTCAACCTCCTACGAGCAGTACTTC
NA TRBJ1-1 NA TRBV27 CASSLLSAANTEAFF TGTGCCAGCAGTTTACTCAGCGCAGCGAACACTGAAGCTTTCTTT
NA TRBJ2-1 TRBD2 TRBV19 CASSIGWLAGGLNEQFF TGTGCCAGTAGTATAGGTTGGCTAGCGGGAGGGCTTAATGAGCAGTTCTTC
NA TRBJ2-4 TRBD1 TRBV7-9 CASSPDRDKNIQYF TGTGCCAGCAGCCCCGACAGGGACAAAAACATTCAGTACTTC
NA TRBJ1-1 NA TRBV5-4 CASSLASTEAFF TGTGCCAGCAGCTTGGCCTCCACTGAAGCTTTCTTT
NA TRBJ1-2 NA TRBV7-9 CATPMNSNYGYTF TGTGCCACTCCTATGAATTCTAACTATGGCTACACCTTC
NA TRBJ2-1 TRBD2 TRBV7-7 CASSLGGLANEQFF TGTGCCAGCAGCTTAGGGGGACTAGCGAATGAGCAGTTCTTC
NA TRBJ2-7 TRBD2 TRBV7-2 CASSPLAGGYEQYF TGTGCCAGCAGCCCTCTTGCGGGAGGCTACGAGCAGTACTTC
NA TRBJ2-4 NA TRBV29-1 CSVVSKNIQYF TGCAGCGTTGTATCCAAAAACATTCAGTACTTC
NA TRBJ1-4 NA TRBV20-1 CSAGAEKLFF TGCAGTGCTGGGGCGGAAAAACTGTTTTTT
NA TRBJ2-5 TRBD2 TRBV2 CASSAGGRETQYF TGTGCCAGCAGCGCGGGAGGTCGGGAGACCCAGTACTTC
NA TRBJ1-3 TRBD1 TRBV2 CASRHRGDMRGNTIYF TGTGCCAGCAGGCACAGGGGGGATATGAGGGGAAACACCATATATTTT
NA TRBJ2-1 NA TRBV4-1 CASSQDQVSGDYNEQFF TGCGCCAGCAGCCAAGATCAAGTCTCGGGGGATTACAATGAGCAGTTCTTC
NA TRBJ1-5 NA TRBV19 CASTPEHLRQSPGPQHF TGTGCCAGTACGCCAGAGCATTTGAGACAGAGCCCGGGGCCCCAGCATTTT
NA TRBJ2-3 NA TRBV25-1 CASMSRGTDTQYF TGTGCCAGCATGAGTCGGGGAACAGATACGCAGTATTTT
NA TRBJ1-6 NA TRBV11-2 CASSLRRRGNSLLHF TGTGCCAGCAGCTTAAGGCGGCGGGGTAATTCACTCCTCCACTTT
once TRBJ1-1 NA TRBV9 CASSEAPEGTEAFF TGTGCCAGCAGCGAAGCCCCCGAGGGCACTGAAGCTTTCTTT
NA TRBJ2-7 NA TRBV28 CASSPPGDGTPEQYF TGTGCCAGCAGTCCGCCGGGGGACGGCACCCCCGAGCAGTACTTC
NA TRBJ1-1 NA TRBV9 CASSALTDGGEAFF TGTGCCAGCAGCGCTCTCACGGACGGGGGGGAAGCTTTCTTT
few TRBJ2-4 TRBD1 TRBV7-9 CASSYNLQGGTFQYF TGTGCCAGCAGCTATAACTTACAGGGGGGCACCTTTCAGTACTTC
NA TRBJ2-2 NA TRBV6-5 CASRFGNFLTGELFF TGTGCCAGCAGATTCGGGAACTTCTTGACCGGGGAGCTGTTTTTT
NA TRBJ2-5 TRBD1 TRBV7-9 CSSSSTGGREETQYF TGTTCCAGCAGTTCTACAGGGGGCAGGGAGGAGACCCAGTACTTC
NA TRBJ1-2 NA TRBV4-1 CASSQVGRRFTDYGYTF TGCGCCAGCAGCCAAGTGGGCAGGAGGTTTACTGACTATGGCTACACCTTC
NA TRBJ1-2 TRBD1 TRBV7-2 CASSLRLTGDRLYGYTF TGTGCCAGCAGCTTAAGATTGACAGGGGACCGCCTTTATGGCTACACCTTC
NA TRBJ1-1 NA TRBV12-5 CASGPGDRAFF TGTGCTAGTGGCCCAGGGGATAGGGCTTTCTTT
NA TRBJ2-7 NA TRBV15 CATSKDYSYEQYF TGTGCCACCAGCAAGGACTATTCCTACGAGCAGTACTTC
few TRBJ2-1 NA TRBV29-1 CSVEDQGNDYNEQFF TGCAGCGTTGAAGATCAGGGGAACGACTACAATGAGCAGTTCTTC
once TRBJ2-7 NA TRBV6-5 CASSYSRYGAYEQYF TGTGCCAGCAGTTACTCTCGCTACGGGGCCTACGAGCAGTACTTC
NA TRBJ1-1 NA TRBV29-1 CSAARVGMNTEAFF TGCAGCGCCGCCCGGGTCGGGATGAACACTGAAGCTTTCTTT
NA TRBJ2-7 NA TRBV28 CASSYDDGDSEQYF TGTGCCAGCAGTTACGACGACGGGGACTCCGAGCAGTACTTC
NA TRBJ2-2 TRBD2 TRBV19 CASGGAGELFF TGTGCCAGTGGGGGGGCCGGGGAGCTGTTTTTT
few TRBJ2-7 NA TRBV6-5 CASSPPSYEQYF TGTGCCAGCAGCCCGCCTAGCTACGAGCAGTACTTC
NA TRBJ2-3 TRBD2 TRBV11-2 CASSLESGMSTDTQYF TGTGCCAGCAGCTTAGAGAGCGGGATGAGCACAGATACGCAGTATTTT
NA TRBJ2-1 TRBD2 TRBV7-2 CASSPRTSGGSSEQFF TGTGCCAGCAGCCCTAGGACTAGCGGGGGCTCGAGTGAGCAGTTCTTC